These 4 T cell receptor beta chains share one sample of origin, sequenced in a study of T cell responses to AZD1222 COVID-19 vaccine. Measured with immunoSEQ multiplex PCR; TCRdb has only the in-frame clones, and not every one. This sample has tens of thousands of clones, with around 91% found just once. The sample consisted of peripheral blood, taken on day 0 of AZD1222 vaccination. All receptors come from an adult in good health.

This chain uses TRBV3-1 (or the pseudogene TRBV3-2) with TRBJ2-7; the match to TRBD1 covers 7 bases. The ends lost 4 bases at V and 0 bases at J; junction bases unmatched: 6. The CDR3 loop spans 15 amino acids. The V gene's germline CDR1 is LGHDT and CDR2 YNNKEL (reference sequence). CDR3 nucleotides: TGTGCCAGCAGCCTAAGGACAGGTCGCTCCTACGAGCAGTACTTC. This gives the protein CASSLRTGRSYEQYF.

This chain links TRBV4-3 with TRBJ1-1; 7 nucleotides match TRBD1. This CDR3 contains 15 residues. CDR1 and CDR2 from the germline V gene are LGHNA and YSLEER. V lost 3 bases, J lost 1 base, and 5 bases stayed unmatched. The CDR3 sequence is CASSQATGWNTEAFF. The DNA for the CDR3 is TGCGCCAGCAGCCAGGCGACAGGGTGGAACACTGAAGCTTTCTTT.

V gene TRBV7-8 combines with J gene TRBJ1-5, with 9 bases lining up with TRBD1. V was clipped by 5 bases and J by 5 bases; unmatched bases: 10. The length of the CDR3 is 16 residues. Germline V gene sequence: CDR1 SGHVS, CDR2 FQNEAQ. The DNA for the CDR3 is TGTGCCAGCAGCCTAATCGCCGGGACAGGGTATCAGCCCCAGCATTTT. It encodes CASSLIAGTGYQPQHF.

The chain couples TRBV6-5 to TRBJ2-3, with 7 bases matching TRBD1. With 10 bases clipped from V and 2 bases from J, the junction kept 3 bases outside the gene matches. Germline V lookup: CDR1 MNHEY, CDR2 SVGAGI. This CDR3 region has 12 residues. This chain's CDR3 is CATGGATDTQYF. The CDR3 nucleotides are TGTGCCACAGGGGGAGCCACAGATACGCAGTATTTT.